These 11 T cell receptor beta chains were sequenced from one sample in a study of blood T cells in healthy people across ages. Combining a sample-barcoded 5' primer with a J-beta primer mix, a second PCR ran for about 7 to 12 cycles. Each CDR3 protein gets one entry after TCRdb re-called the 5' RACE reads with MiXCR. This table has 600,000 to 850,000 distinct CDR3 sequences, more than 40% appearing once. Sequenced input: blood. The source of these receptors is a woman aged 55-69 years in good health.

The chain has TRBV20-1 and TRBJ2-1, with D possibly TRBD2 on 5 matching bases. V was pared by 5 bases and J by 5 bases, with 16 bases between. Per the germline V gene, CDR1 is DFQATT and CDR2 is SNEGSKA (reference sequence). The CDR3 runs 14 residues. The CDR3 is CSAEGQRTDNEQFF. DNA of the CDR3: TGCAGTGCTGAAGGGCAGCGGACGGACAATGAGCAGTTCTTC.

This chain connects TRBV20-1 to TRBJ2-1; 8 bases line up with TRBD1. The CDR3 covers 14 residues. The germline V gene encodes CDR1 DFQATT and CDR2 SNEGSKA (reference sequence). With 6 bases clipped from V and 3 bases from J, the junction kept 7 bases outside the gene matches. CDR3 sequence (DNA): TGCAGTGCCACGTGGGACAGGAGCTACAATGAGCAGTTCTTC. It encodes CSATWDRSYNEQFF.

The rearrangement joins TRBV6-2 or TRBV6-3 to TRBJ2-1; 7 bases align to TRBD1. CDR1 and CDR2 from the germline V gene are MNHEY and SVGEGT. V was clipped by 3 bases and J by 4 bases; unmatched bases: 3. This CDR3 is built from 14 residues. CDR3 sequence (DNA): TGTGCCAGCAGTTATGGACAGGCATACAATGAGCAGTTCTTC. Encoded protein: CASSYGQAYNEQFF.

Comments on this clonotype: A much bigger clone sits one base away, suggesting this may be a read error. V and J are TRBV5-1 and TRBJ2-7; 7 bases match TRBD1. The CDR3 is made up of 14 amino acids. Germline assignment: CDR1 SGHRS and CDR2 YFSETQ. DNA for the CDR3: TGCGTCAGCGGCAGACAGGGACCTTTCTACGAGCAGTACTTC. Its protein product is CVSGRQGPFYEQYF.

This chain uses TRBV20-1 with TRBJ2-7; D perhaps matches TRBD2 (5 bases). Trimming shortened V by 0 bases and J by 4 bases, and 16 bases separated the two germline ends. Germline CDR1 reads DFQATT; CDR2 reads SNEGSKA (reference sequence). The CDR3 consists of 15 residues. This chain's CDR3 is CSARDERAGVYEQYF. DNA of the CDR3: TGCAGTGCTAGAGATGAGAGGGCGGGTGTATACGAGCAGTACTTC.

The V gene is TRBV5-1, the J gene TRBJ2-1; 10 bases match TRBD1. The V gene end was trimmed by 7 bases and the J gene end by 6 bases; junction bases not matched to a gene: 13. In germline, CDR1 is SGHRS, CDR2 YFSETQ. This CDR3 has 16 residues. The DNA of the CDR3 is TGCGCCAGCTGCCCCCGGGACAGGGGAATTGGCAATGAGCAGTTCTTC. This gives the protein CASCPRDRGIGNEQFF.

This clonotype was seen only a few times. V is TRBV4-1 and J is TRBJ2-1, with TRBD1 matching over 8 bases. The CDR3 length is 14 residues. Germline assignment: CDR1 MGHRA and CDR2 YSYEKL. V was pared by 2 bases and J by 8 bases, with 5 bases of the junction left unmatched. The CDR3 here is CASSQQDRDHEQFF. The CDR3 DNA follows: TGCGCCAGCAGCCAACAGGACAGGGATCATGAGCAGTTCTTC.

The chain carries TRBV28 and TRBJ2-7, with no clear D. This CDR3 spans 14 amino acids. The germline CDR1 and CDR2 sequences are MDHEN and SYDVKM. V dropped 4 bases and J dropped 0 bases, with 10 bases sitting between them. The CDR3 spells CASSYDRVSYEQYF. The CDR3 DNA follows: TGTGCCAGCAGTTACGACCGGGTCTCCTACGAGCAGTACTTC.

In regard to this clonotype: A much bigger clone sits one base away, suggesting this may be a read error. Written as DNA, the CDR3 is TGCAGTGCTAGTACCCTTCCGGGACAGAGCTACGAGCAGTTCTTC. It translates to CSASTLPGQSYEQFF. The chain carries TRBV20-1 and TRBJ2-1, with 7 bases matching TRBD1. This CDR3 contains 15 residues. The trim removed 3 bases at V and 10 bases at J, leaving 15 bases unmatched. Germline V gene data show CDR1 as DFQATT and CDR2 as SNEGSKA (reference sequence).

The V gene is TRBV2, the J gene TRBJ2-1, with 11 bases matching TRBD2. The CDR3 contains 15 residues. V was pared by 4 bases and J by 9 bases, with 8 bases of the junction left unmatched. From germline, CDR1 is SNHLY and CDR2 FYNNEI. CDR3 sequence (DNA): TGTGCCAGCAGTGGGACTAGCGGGTGGATGAGTGAGCAGTTCTTC. Translating gives CASSGTSGWMSEQFF. Together with reference TRBV2 and TRBJ2-1, the CDR3 gives the full variable domain: EPEVTQTPSHQVTQMGQEVILRCVPISNHLYFYWYRQILGQKVEFLVSFYNNEISEKSEIFDDQFSVERPDGSNFTLKIRSTKLEDSAMYFCASSGTSGWMSEQFFGPGTRLTVL.

This clonotype was seen only a few times. A much bigger clone sits one base away, suggesting this may be a read error. This chain links TRBV7-3 with TRBJ2-7; D possibly uses TRBD1 or TRBD2 (5 bases each). CDR1 and CDR2 (germline): SGHTA, FQGTGA. Trimming took off 5 bases at V and 7 bases at J, with 15 bases between the two ends. The CDR3 extends over 13 amino acids. The CDR3 DNA sequence: TGTGCCAGCAGCGAGGGACCCAACAATGAGCAGTACTTC. This codes for CASSEGPNNEQYF.